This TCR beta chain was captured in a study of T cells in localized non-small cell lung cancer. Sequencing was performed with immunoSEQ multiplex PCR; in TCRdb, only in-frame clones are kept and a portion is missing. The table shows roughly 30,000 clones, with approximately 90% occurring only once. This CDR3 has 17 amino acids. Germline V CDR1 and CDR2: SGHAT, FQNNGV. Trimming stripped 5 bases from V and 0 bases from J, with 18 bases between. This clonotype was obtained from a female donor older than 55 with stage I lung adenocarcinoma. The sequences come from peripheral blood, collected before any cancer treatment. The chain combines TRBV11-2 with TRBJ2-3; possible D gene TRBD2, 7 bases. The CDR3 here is CASSLIWGGRSTDTQYF. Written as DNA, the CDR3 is TGTGCCAGCAGCCTCATTTGGGGGGGGCGTAGCACAGATACGCAGTATTTT.